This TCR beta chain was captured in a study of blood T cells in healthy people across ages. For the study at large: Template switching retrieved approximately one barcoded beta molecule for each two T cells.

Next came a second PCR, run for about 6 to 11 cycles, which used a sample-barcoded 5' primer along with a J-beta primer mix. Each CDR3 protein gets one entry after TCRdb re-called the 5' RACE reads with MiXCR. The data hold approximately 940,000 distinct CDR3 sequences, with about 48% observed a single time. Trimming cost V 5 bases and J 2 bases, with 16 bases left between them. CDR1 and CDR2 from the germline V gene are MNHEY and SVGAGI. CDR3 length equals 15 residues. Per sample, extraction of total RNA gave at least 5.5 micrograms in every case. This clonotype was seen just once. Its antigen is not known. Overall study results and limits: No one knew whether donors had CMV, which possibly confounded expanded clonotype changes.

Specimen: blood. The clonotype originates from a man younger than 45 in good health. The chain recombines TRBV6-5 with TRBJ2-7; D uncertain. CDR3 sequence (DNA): TGTGCCAGCAGTCTCCAGGCAGCTGCTCCCTACGAGCAGTACTTC. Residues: CASSLQAAAPYEQYF.